A single sample is the source of the 16 T cell receptor beta chains below, sequenced in a study of human T cells and chemical hapten exposure. Time point here: patch test 1, 2 weeks after DPC sensitization. Treatment: therapeutic diphenylcyclopropenone sensitization with weekly scalp DPC. TCRdb analysed the RACE reads with MiXCR anew, one entry per CDR3 protein. The table shows about 110,000 distinct CDR3 sequences, with 9.5% to 12% occurring only once. The sequenced sample was whole blood, obtained in connection with sensitization to the hapten diphenylcyclopropenone (DPC). These receptors were taken from a woman between 40 and 55 years old with alopecia areata. Some clones in this sample may be carry-over from other donors' samples.

The chain links TRBV29-1 to TRBJ2-5, with D perhaps given as TRBD1 or TRBD2 (5 bases each). V lost 4 bases, J lost 1 base, and 13 bases lay in between. This CDR3 is 14 amino acids long. Germline CDR1 is SQVTM and CDR2 is ANQGSEA. DNA of the CDR3: TGCAGCGTTGGGGGGTCCCCTTCCCAAGAGACCCAGTACTTC. It translates to CSVGGSPSQETQYF.

This rearrangement joins TRBV6-2 or TRBV6-3 to TRBJ2-5; the match to TRBD2 covers 12 bases. V trimming: 4 bases; J trimming: 1 base; junction bases outside the gene matches: 7. There are 17 residues in the CDR3. Germline CDR1 is MNHEY and CDR2 is SVGEGT. The CDR3 reads CASSSSTSGSGQETQYF. CDR3 DNA: TGTGCCAGCAGTTCATCGACTAGCGGGAGTGGCCAAGAGACCCAGTACTTC.

This clonotype has just a few counts. The chain has TRBV12-3 or TRBV12-4 and TRBJ2-2; 8 bases align to TRBD2. There are 12 residues in the CDR3. The CDR3 bases are TGTGCATCGGGAGGGCCCGGCGGGGAGCTGTTTTTT. Residues: CASGGPGGELFF.

The chain couples TRBV4-2 to TRBJ2-4; TRBD2 agrees at 14 bases. J lost 16 bases, V lost 0 bases, and 8 bases had no gene match. Germline-derived CDR1 and CDR2 are LGHNA and YNFKEQ. The length of the CDR3 is 15 residues. CDR3 bases: TGTGCCAGCAGCCAAGATTTGACTAGCGGGAGGGCTTTATACTTC. Encoded protein: CASSQDLTSGRALYF.

This clonotype was recorded at least ten times. This sequence joins TRBV7-2 and TRBJ2-1, with TRBD2 matching over 8 bases. With V trimmed by 5 bases and J by 13 bases, 10 bases remained unmatched. Germline loops: CDR1 SGHTA, CDR2 FQGNSA. The CDR3 spans 13 residues. CDR3 sequence reads: CASSTRGLGNQFF. The CDR3 region has the DNA TGTGCCAGCAGCACAAGGGGACTAGGGAATCAGTTCTTC.

A few counts support this clonotype. This chain uses TRBV3-1 with TRBJ1-1; possibly TRBD1 for D (6 bases). The CDR3 has 14 residues. V was cut by 2 bases and J by 5 bases, with 12 bases left in between. In germline, CDR1 is LGHDT, CDR2 YNNKEL (reference sequence). CDR3 sequence: CASSQQGRGTEAFF. CDR3 in DNA: TGTGCCAGCAGCCAACAGGGAAGGGGGACTGAAGCTTTCTTT.

This clonotype has just a few counts. The rearrangement joins TRBV24-1 to TRBJ2-3; D unclear. The germline V gene has CDR1 KGHDR and CDR2 SFDVKD. V was cut by 3 bases and J by 3 bases, with 9 bases left in between. The CDR3 is 14 residues long. This chain's CDR3 is CATSDPTTTDTQYF. The CDR3 nucleotides are TGTGCCACCAGTGATCCGACAACGACAGATACGCAGTATTTT.

Ten or more counts support this clonotype. J is TRBJ2-6 and V is TRBV29-1; possibly TRBD1 or TRBD2 for D (5 bases each). With 6 bases removed from V and 0 bases from J, the gap between germline ends came to 15 bases. CDR1 and CDR2 from the germline V gene are SQVTM and ANQGSEA. The CDR3 runs to 16 residues. CDR3 DNA: TGCAGCGTACGGGGCGTCGCAACCTCTGGGGCCAACGTCCTGACTTTC. Translating it yields CSVRGVATSGANVLTF.

Concerning this clonotype itself: Mismatch with germline at one junction end may stem from a read error. The chain couples TRBV7-2 to TRBJ2-2; weak D call: TRBD1 (5 bases). CDR3 length: 14 amino acids. Germline values: CDR1 SGHTA, CDR2 FQGNSA. The CDR3 sequence: CAGSQGQNTGELFF. As DNA, the CDR3 is TGTGCCGGCAGCCAAGGACAGAACACCGGGGAGCTGTTTTTT.

This clonotype showed up many times. This chain links TRBV27 with TRBJ2-5, with 8 bases aligning to TRBD2. V shed 3 bases and J 13 bases; nucleotides not matched to a gene: 13. The germline V gene encodes CDR1 MNHEY and CDR2 SMNVEV (reference sequence). This CDR3 has 14 amino acids. CDR3 region: CASSFGAGVGPMYF. DNA of the CDR3: TGTGCCAGCAGTTTTGGAGCGGGAGTGGGTCCCATGTACTTC.

The J gene is TRBJ2-3, the V gene TRBV6-2 or TRBV6-3; D uncertain. The ends were cut back, 3 bases at V and 1 base at J, with 14 bases in the middle. The CDR3 is 16 amino acids. Germline V gene lookup returns CDR1 MNHEY and CDR2 SVGEGT. The CDR3: CASSYNGFGRTDTQYF. The DNA of the CDR3 is TGTGCCAGCAGTTATAACGGGTTCGGTCGCACAGATACGCAGTATTTT.

In this sample, this clonotype turned up many times. The chain is built from TRBV18 and TRBJ2-1, with 11 bases lining up with TRBD2. The germline V gene has CDR1 KGHSH and CDR2 LQKENI. CDR3 length: 16 residues. The J segment lost 6 bases and the V segment lost 0 bases, leaving 4 bases of the junction unmatched. The CDR3 nucleotides read TGTGCCAGCTCACCACCCAGACTAGCGGGGCCCAATGAGCAGTTCTTC. The encoded protein is CASSPPRLAGPNEQFF. Drawing the rest from reference TRBV18 and TRBJ2-1, the complete variable domain is NAGVMQNPRHLVRRRGQEARLRCSPMKGHSHVYWYRQLPEEGLKFMVYLQKENIIDESGMPKERFSAEFPKEGPSILRIQQVVRGDSAAYFCASSPPRLAGPNEQFFGPGTRLTVL.

The chain joins TRBV7-2 to TRBJ2-4, with 8 bases matching TRBD1. Trimming at V came to 6 bases and at J to 5 bases, leaving 9 bases not matched to a gene. The CDR3 consists of 15 residues. CDR1 is SGHTA and CDR2 is FQGNSA in the germline V gene. Here the CDR3 DNA reads TGTGCCAGCAGACCCGGGGACAGGCGTCAAAACATTCAGTACTTC. Protein: CASRPGDRRQNIQYF.

This clonotype has a count of ten or more. The chain joins TRBV12-3 or TRBV12-4 to TRBJ2-2; no definite D call. The ends were cut back, 7 bases at V and 4 bases at J, with 10 bases in the middle. The CDR3 has 13 amino acids. In DNA form, the CDR3 reads TGTGCCAGCAATGGACCCGGCACCGGGGAGCTGTTTTTT. Protein product: CASNGPGTGELFF.

J is TRBJ1-3 and V is TRBV4-3; D remains unclear. CDR1 is LGHNA and CDR2 is YSLEER in the germline V gene. Trimming shortened V by 0 bases and J by 3 bases, and 6 bases separated the two germline ends. The CDR3 extends over 14 amino acids. The CDR3 nucleotides are TGCGCCAGCAGCCAAGATTTAGGTGGAAACACCATATATTTT. Translating it yields CASSQDLGGNTIYF.

At least ten counts were recorded for this clonotype. The J gene is TRBJ2-7, the V gene TRBV12-3 or TRBV12-4; a possible D gene is TRBD2 (7 bases). Trimming left V 10 bases short and J 7 bases short, with 14 bases between. This CDR3 is 11 amino acids long. CDR3 loop: CATRRGGEQYF. The CDR3 nucleotides read TGTGCCACCCGAAGGGGGGGGGAGCAGTACTTC.